Only a few counts were recorded for the clone carrying this T cell receptor beta chain. This sample was taken from a study of blood T cells in healthy people across ages. A second PCR, run for about 6 to 11 cycles, used a sample-barcoded 5' primer plus a J-beta primer mix. TCRdb itself ran the 5' RACE reads through MiXCR, one entry per CDR3 protein. This table holds around 1,500,000 distinct CDR3 sequences, approximately 42% found once. Germline trimming cut 6 bases from V and 2 bases from J; bases unmatched to any gene: 6. Germline V lookup: CDR1 LGHNT, CDR2 FRNRAP. The CDR3 is 15 amino acids. The chain is built from TRBV12-5 and TRBJ2-5; 10 positions agree with TRBD2. This TCR derives from a young woman in good health. Sequencing input: blood. The CDR3 reads CASGRGTSVQETQYF. DNA for the CDR3: TGTGCTAGTGGCCGTGGGACTAGCGTACAAGAGACCCAGTACTTC.